A single TCR beta chain is shown here with its context. Its antigen is still unknown. The data stem from a study of shared clonotypes between healthy human individuals. Study-wide context: Three plates each covered CD4 naive and memory; CD8 naive two, CD8 memory one.

Findings of the study overall: The represented genetic and exposure-history diversity was limited by the small number of donors.

What CD8 memory combined were CD45RO+ cells and CCR7-negative CD45RA+ TemRA cells. Sorted-subset replicate PCRs used about 200 ng DNA, some 30,000 T cell genomes. The assay was immunoSEQ multiplex PCR, and TCRdb's table has in-frame clones only and misses some. The profile covers roughly 660,000 clones, with about 92% appearing a single time and approximately 35% taken by the ten largest. This CDR3 has 15 residues. Germline CDR1 MNHNS, CDR2 SASEGT. V dropped 6 bases and J dropped 7; count of bases not matched to a gene: 14. The sequence came from a man younger than 35 in good health. Some clones in this sample may be carry-over from other donors' samples. The sample comprised memory CD8+ T cells from PBMCs. Subset here: CD45RO+ cells pooled with CCR7-negative TemRA cells. The genes are TRBV6-1 and TRBJ2-7, with TRBD2 matching 8 bases. The CDR3 DNA reads as TGTGCCAGCAGAGATAGCGGGATGGGTTTGACAGAGCAGTACTTC. Its protein is CASRDSGMGLTEQYF.